These 9 T cell receptor beta chains were all obtained from the same sample, sequenced in a study of Ad26.COV2.S vaccination and SARS-CoV-2 variants. The method was immunoSEQ multiplex PCR; TCRdb's version includes in-frame clones alone and lacks a portion of them. The sample holds hundreds of thousands of clones, roughly 89% seen once. Treatment here: around 19 received Ad26.COV2.S at low or high dose, single or two shots; 5 received placebo; per-sample allocation not given. Samples came from day 63 after the first vaccine or placebo injection. Source: peripheral blood, taken in a trial of Ad26.COV2.S vaccine versus placebo. The receptors were gathered from a person aged 18-60 years who received the Ad26.COV2.S COVID-19 vaccine or a placebo.

The rearrangement links TRBV18 to TRBJ1-1; no clear D gene. Germline values: CDR1 KGHSH, CDR2 LQKENI. This CDR3 has 15 residues. V lost 3 bases, J lost 1 base, and 12 bases lay in between. The CDR3 sequence is CASSPTEGSNTEAFF. The DNA for the CDR3 is TGTGCCAGCTCACCGACCGAGGGCTCGAACACTGAAGCTTTCTTT.

The chain has TRBV28 and TRBJ1-5; the D gene is possibly TRBD1 (5 bases). Germline CDR1 MDHEN, CDR2 SYDVKM. The V end lost 3 bases, the J end lost 4 bases, and 10 bases lay between the germline ends. This CDR3 spans 14 amino acids. CDR3 coding DNA: TGTGCCAGCAGTTTGGTGGGGCAGAATCAGCCCCAGCATTTT. It codes for CASSLVGQNQPQHF. The complete variable domain, with remaining parts taken from reference TRBV28 and TRBJ1-5, reads DVKVTQSSRYLVKRTGEKVFLECVQDMDHENMFWYRQDPGLGLRLIYFSYDVKMKEKGDIPEGYSVSREKKERFSLILESASTNQTSMYLCASSLVGQNQPQHFGDGTRLSIL.

This rearrangement joins TRBV10-3 to TRBJ2-1; D is uncertain. Germline-derived CDR1 and CDR2 are ENHRY and SYGVKD. This CDR3 comprises 12 residues. The V gene lost 3 bases and the J gene lost 9 bases, with 9 bases spanning the gap. DNA of the CDR3: TGTGCCATCAGTGAAAATAAGGGTGAGCAGTTCTTC. Translation: CAISENKGEQFF.

This chain connects TRBV7-8 to TRBJ1-5; D remains unclear. With 1 base removed from V and 6 bases from J, the gap between germline ends came to 13 bases. Germline lookup yields CDR1 SGHVS and CDR2 FQNEAQ. The CDR3 runs 15 residues. CDR3 DNA: TGTGCCAGCAGCTTAGGTCTCTACCCAGGTCAGCCCCAGCATTTT. Protein: CASSLGLYPGQPQHF.

The gene calls are TRBV7-6 and TRBJ1-5; D gene uncertain. The V gene's germline CDR1 is SGHVS and CDR2 FNYEAQ. CDR3 size: 13 residues. Trimming left V 2 bases short and J 3 bases short, with 5 bases between. CDR3 sequence: CASSLQFNQPQHF. DNA of the CDR3: TGTGCCAGCAGCTTACAGTTCAATCAGCCCCAGCATTTT. Supplemented by reference TRBV7-6 and TRBJ1-5, the full variable domain reads GAGVSQSPRYKVTKRGQDVALRCDPISGHVSLYWYRQALGQGPEFLTYFNYEAQQDKSGLPNDRFSAERPEGSISTLTIQRTEQRDSAMYRCASSLQFNQPQHFGDGTRLSIL.

The chain carries TRBV21-1 and TRBJ2-4. TRBV21-1 is classified as a pseudogene. The CDR3 sequence is 19 residues long. Here the CDR3 DNA reads TGTGCCGGACGAGGGGATTTTAATGTGGGCGTGAGGGCCAAAAACATTCAGTACTTC. Translated: CAGRGDFNVGVRAKNIQYF.

In its sample, this clone was seen many times. The V and J genes are TRBV6-5 and TRBJ1-6, with 8 positions matching TRBD1. The junction had 7 bases not matched to a gene; V was cut back by 6 bases and J by 6 bases. CDR3 length: 15 amino acids. CDR1 and CDR2 (germline): MNHEY, SVGAGI. The CDR3 is CASRRSGGLNSPLHF. DNA of the CDR3: TGTGCCAGCAGGCGGTCAGGGGGCCTTAATTCACCCCTCCACTTT.

The chain couples TRBV5-1 to TRBJ2-5; weak D call: TRBD1 (5 bases). In germline, CDR1 is SGHRS, CDR2 YFSETQ. The CDR3 has 13 residues. The V end lost 2 bases, the J end lost 1 base, and 6 bases lay between the germline ends. The CDR3 DNA is TGCGCCAGCAGCTTCAGGGTCCAAGAGACCCAGTACTTC. Its protein product is CASSFRVQETQYF.

Points on this clone: Other DNA sequences in the same sample also yield this CDR3. The chain uses TRBV7-9 and TRBJ2-1; D possibly corresponds to TRBD2 (5 bases). The germline V gene has CDR1 SEHNR and CDR2 FQNEAQ (reference sequence). There are 13 residues in the CDR3. With 4 bases removed from V and 1 base from J, the gap between germline ends came to 5 bases. CDR3 sequence: CASSSGSYNEQFF. The DNA of the CDR3 is TGTGCCAGCAGCTCGGGATCCTACAATGAGCAGTTCTTC.